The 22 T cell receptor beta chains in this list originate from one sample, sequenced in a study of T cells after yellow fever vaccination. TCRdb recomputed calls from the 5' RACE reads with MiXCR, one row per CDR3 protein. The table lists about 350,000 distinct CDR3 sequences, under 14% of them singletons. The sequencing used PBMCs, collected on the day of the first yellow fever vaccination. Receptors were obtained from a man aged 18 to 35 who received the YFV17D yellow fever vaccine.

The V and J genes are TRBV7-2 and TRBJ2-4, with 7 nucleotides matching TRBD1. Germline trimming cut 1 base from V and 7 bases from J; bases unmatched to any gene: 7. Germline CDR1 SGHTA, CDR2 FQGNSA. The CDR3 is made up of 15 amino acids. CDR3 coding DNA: TGTGCCAGCAGCTTAGGAGAGGGGGCTTGGAACATTCAGTACTTC. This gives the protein CASSLGEGAWNIQYF.

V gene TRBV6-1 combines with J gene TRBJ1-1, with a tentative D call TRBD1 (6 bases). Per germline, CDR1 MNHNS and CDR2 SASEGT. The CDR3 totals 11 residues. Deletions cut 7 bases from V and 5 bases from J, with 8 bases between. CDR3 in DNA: TGTGCCAGCAAGGGGGGGACTGAAGCTTTCTTT. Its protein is CASKGGTEAFF.

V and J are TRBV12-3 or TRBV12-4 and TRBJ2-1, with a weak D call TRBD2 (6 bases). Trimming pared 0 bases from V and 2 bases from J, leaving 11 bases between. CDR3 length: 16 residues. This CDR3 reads CASSLAGGYPYNEQFF. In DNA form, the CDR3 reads TGTGCCAGCAGTTTAGCGGGGGGATACCCCTACAATGAGCAGTTCTTC.

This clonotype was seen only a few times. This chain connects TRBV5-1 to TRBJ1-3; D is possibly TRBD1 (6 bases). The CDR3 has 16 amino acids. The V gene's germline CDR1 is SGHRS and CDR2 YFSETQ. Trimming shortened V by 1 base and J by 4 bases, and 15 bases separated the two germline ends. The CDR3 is CASSLRAQGSGNTIYF. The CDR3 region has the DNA TGCGCCAGCAGCTTGAGGGCTCAGGGGTCGGGAAACACCATATATTTT.

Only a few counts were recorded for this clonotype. In DNA form, the CDR3 reads TGTGCCAGCAGTGCTGGCGCGAACACCGGGGAGCTGTTTTTT. Protein: CASSAGANTGELFF. The J gene is TRBJ2-2, the V gene TRBV12-3 or TRBV12-4; no clear D gene. This CDR3 has 14 amino acids. The germline V and J ends were trimmed by 5 bases and 0 bases, with 7 bases remaining between them.

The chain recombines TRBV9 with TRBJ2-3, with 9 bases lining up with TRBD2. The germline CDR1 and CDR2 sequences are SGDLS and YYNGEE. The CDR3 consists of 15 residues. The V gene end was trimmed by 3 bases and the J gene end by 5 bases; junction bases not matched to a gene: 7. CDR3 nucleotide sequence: TGTGCCAGCAGCGCGGGCGGGGGGGCCGGAGATACGCAGTATTTT. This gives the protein CASSAGGGAGDTQYF.

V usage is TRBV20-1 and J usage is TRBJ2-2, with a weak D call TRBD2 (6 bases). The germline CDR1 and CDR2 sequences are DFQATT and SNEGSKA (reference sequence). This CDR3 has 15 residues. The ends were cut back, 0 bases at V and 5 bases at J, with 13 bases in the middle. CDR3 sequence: CSARDRRVPTGELFF. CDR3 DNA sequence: TGCAGTGCTAGAGATAGGAGGGTCCCGACCGGGGAGCTGTTTTTT.

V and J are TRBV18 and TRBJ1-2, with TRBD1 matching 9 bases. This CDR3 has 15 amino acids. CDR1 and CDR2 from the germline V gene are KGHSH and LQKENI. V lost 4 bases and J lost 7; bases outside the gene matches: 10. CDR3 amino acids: CASSLNRDRAPGYTF. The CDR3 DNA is TGTGCCAGCTCACTGAACCGGGACAGGGCGCCTGGCTACACCTTC.

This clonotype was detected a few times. The CDR3 bases are TGTGCCAGCAGCTTATCTTATACCACCGGGGAGCTGTTTTTT. This gives the protein CASSLSYTTGELFF. The chain employs TRBV7-2 and TRBJ2-2; D gene ambiguous. The CDR3 is 14 residues long. The germline V and J ends were trimmed by 2 bases and 4 bases, with 8 bases remaining between them. The germline CDR1 and CDR2 sequences are SGHTA and FQGNSA. The full variable domain, completed using reference TRBV7-2 and TRBJ2-2, is GAGVSQSPSNKVTEKGKDVELRCDPISGHTALYWYRQSLGQGLEFLIYFQGNSAPDKSGLPSDRFSAERTGGSVSTLTIQRTQQEDSAVYLCASSLSYTTGELFFGEGSRLTVL.

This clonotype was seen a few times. DNA of the CDR3: TGTGCCAGCAGTTACAGGGGGCAGAACACTGAAGCTTTCTTT. The encoded protein is CASSYRGQNTEAFF. The rearrangement joins TRBV6-5 to TRBJ1-1, with 7 nucleotides matching TRBD1. The junction had 1 base not matched to a gene; V was cut back by 2 bases and J by 1 base. Looked up from germline, CDR1 is MNHEY and CDR2 is SVGAGI. CDR3 length equals 14 residues.

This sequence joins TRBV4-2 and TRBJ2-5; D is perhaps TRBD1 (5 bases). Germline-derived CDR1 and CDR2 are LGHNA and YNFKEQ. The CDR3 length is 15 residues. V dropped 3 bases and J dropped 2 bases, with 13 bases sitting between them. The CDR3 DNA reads TGTGCCAGCAGCCACACAGAAGGGGTACAAGAGACCCAGTACTTC. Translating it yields CASSHTEGVQETQYF.

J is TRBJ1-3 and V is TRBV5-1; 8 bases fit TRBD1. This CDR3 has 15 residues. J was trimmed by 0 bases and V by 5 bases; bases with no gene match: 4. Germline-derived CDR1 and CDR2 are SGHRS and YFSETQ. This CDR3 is CASRDTGGSGNTIYF. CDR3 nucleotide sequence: TGCGCCAGCAGGGATACAGGGGGCTCTGGAAACACCATATATTTT.

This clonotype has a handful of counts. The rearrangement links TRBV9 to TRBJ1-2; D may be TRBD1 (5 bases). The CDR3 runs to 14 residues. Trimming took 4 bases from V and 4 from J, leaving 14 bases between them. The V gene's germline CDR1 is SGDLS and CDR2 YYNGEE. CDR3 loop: CASSIDQGIYGYTF. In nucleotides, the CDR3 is TGTGCCAGCAGCATAGATCAGGGAATCTATGGCTACACCTTC.

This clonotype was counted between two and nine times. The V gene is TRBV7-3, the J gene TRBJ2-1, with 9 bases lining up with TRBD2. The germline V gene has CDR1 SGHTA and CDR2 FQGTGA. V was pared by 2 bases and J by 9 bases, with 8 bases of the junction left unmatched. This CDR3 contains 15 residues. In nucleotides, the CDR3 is TGTGCCAGCAGCTTAGGGGCGGGGGGGCCGGCTGAGCAGTTCTTC. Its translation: CASSLGAGGPAEQFF.

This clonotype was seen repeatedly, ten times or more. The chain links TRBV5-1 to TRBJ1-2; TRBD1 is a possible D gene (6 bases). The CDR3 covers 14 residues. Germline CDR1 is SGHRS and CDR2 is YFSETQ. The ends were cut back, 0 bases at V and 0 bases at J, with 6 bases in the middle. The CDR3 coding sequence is TGCGCCAGCAGCTTGGGGACAGCTAACTATGGCTACACCTTC. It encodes CASSLGTANYGYTF.

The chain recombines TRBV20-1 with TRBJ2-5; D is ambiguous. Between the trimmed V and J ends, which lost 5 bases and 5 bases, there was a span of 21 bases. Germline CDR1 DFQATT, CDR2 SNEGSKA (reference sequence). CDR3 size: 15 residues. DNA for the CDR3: TGCAGTGCTGATATGCCAGGTTCGACTTGGGAGACCCAGTACTTC. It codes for CSADMPGSTWETQYF.

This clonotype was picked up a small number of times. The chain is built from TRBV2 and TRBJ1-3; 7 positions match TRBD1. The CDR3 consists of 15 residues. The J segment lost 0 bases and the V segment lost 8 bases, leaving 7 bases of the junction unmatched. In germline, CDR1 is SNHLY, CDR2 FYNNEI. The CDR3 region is CASQIGTVSGNTIYF. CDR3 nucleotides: TGTGCCAGCCAGATTGGGACAGTCTCTGGAAACACCATATATTTT.

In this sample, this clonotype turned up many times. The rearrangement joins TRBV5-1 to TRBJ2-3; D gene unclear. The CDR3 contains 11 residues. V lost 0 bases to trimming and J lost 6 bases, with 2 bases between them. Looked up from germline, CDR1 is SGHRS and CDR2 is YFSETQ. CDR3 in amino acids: CASSLEDTQYF. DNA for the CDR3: TGCGCCAGCAGCTTGGAGGATACGCAGTATTTT.

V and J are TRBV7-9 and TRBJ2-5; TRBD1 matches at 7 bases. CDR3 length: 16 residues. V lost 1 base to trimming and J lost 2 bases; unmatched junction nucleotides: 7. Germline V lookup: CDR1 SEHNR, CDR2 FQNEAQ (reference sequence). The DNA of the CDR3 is TGTGCCAGCAGCTTAGTTTCGACAGGGATACAAGAGACCCAGTACTTC. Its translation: CASSLVSTGIQETQYF.

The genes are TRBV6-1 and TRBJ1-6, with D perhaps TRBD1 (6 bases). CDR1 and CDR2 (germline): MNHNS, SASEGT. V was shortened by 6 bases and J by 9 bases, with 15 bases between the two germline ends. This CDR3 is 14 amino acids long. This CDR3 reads CASSPGQTPSPLHF. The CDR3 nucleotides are TGTGCCAGCAGCCCCGGACAGACGCCTTCACCCCTCCACTTT.

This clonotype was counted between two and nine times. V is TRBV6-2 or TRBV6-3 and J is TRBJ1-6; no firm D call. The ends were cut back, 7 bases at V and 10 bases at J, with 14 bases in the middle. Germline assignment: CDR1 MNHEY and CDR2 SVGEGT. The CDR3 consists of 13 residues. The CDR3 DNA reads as TGTGCCAGCAACCCGACGACATCCTCACCCCTCCACTTT. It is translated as CASNPTTSSPLHF.

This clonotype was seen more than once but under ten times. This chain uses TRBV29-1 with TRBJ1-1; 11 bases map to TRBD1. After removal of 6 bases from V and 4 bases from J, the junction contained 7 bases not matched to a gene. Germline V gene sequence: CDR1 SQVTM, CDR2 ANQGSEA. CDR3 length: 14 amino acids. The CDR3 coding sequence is TGCAGCGTGGACAGGGGGCGGTTGGGCACTGAAGCTTTCTTT. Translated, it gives CSVDRGRLGTEAFF.